This TCR beta chain originates from a study of cytomegalovirus exposure and HLA in healthy donors. Use of 60 Vbeta and 13 Jbeta primers characterized the PCR. Libraries were prepared by immunoSEQ multiplex PCR; TCRdb keeps only in-frame clonotypes and omits some of them. The sample has about 190,000 clones; more than 75% are singletons. About this clone itself: Its antigen remains unidentified.

Whole-study results and caveats: TRBV6-2, TRBV6-3 and some other V segments were excluded as indistinguishable. In a later analysis, the majority of CMV-associated beta chains seemingly showed HLA restriction. Researchers reported in a later analysis that common viral pathogens appeared linked to several top clusters.

The CDR3 contains 15 residues. V was clipped by 0 bases and J by 5 bases, with 13 bases between them. Germline CDR1 and CDR2: KGHSH and LQKENI. This TCR was recovered from a young woman in good health and CMV-seronegative. Sequenced: PBMCs. This chain uses TRBV18 with TRBJ2-5; D might be TRBD2 (6 bases). As DNA, the CDR3 is TGTGCCAGCTCACCACCGAGCGGGTCGGGGGAGACCCAGTACTTC. It translates to CASSPPSGSGETQYF.